One sample yielded the 22 T cell receptor beta chains listed below, sequenced in a study of T cell responses to AZD1222 COVID-19 vaccine. Clones were sequenced by immunoSEQ multiplex PCR, and TCRdb holds only the in-frame ones, with some missing. The table shows about 130,000 clones, with about 90% occurring only once. Sequences were derived from peripheral blood, sampled on day 0 of AZD1222 vaccination. These TCRs come from an adult in good health.

The chain links TRBV7-2 to TRBJ1-4; TRBD1 is a possible D gene (6 bases). This CDR3 comprises 17 residues. CDR1 is SGHTA and CDR2 is FQGNSA in the germline V gene. Trimming shortened V by 2 bases and J by 5 bases, and 18 bases separated the two germline ends. CDR3 DNA: TGTGCCAGCAGCTTAACCCCACTCCAGGGGATCAATGAAAAACTGTTTTTT. This encodes CASSLTPLQGINEKLFF.

The rearrangement uses TRBV5-6 and TRBJ1-2; 7 positions match TRBD1. The CDR3 is 15 amino acids. V lost 4 bases and J lost 5; bases outside the gene matches: 11. Germline-derived CDR1 and CDR2 are SGHDT and YYEEEE. The CDR3 reads CASSTRQGYLYGYTF. The CDR3 DNA reads as TGTGCCAGCAGCACCAGACAGGGTTATCTTTATGGCTACACCTTC.

This chain joins TRBV7-6 and TRBJ1-5; 8 bases line up with TRBD1. The germline gives CDR1 SGHVS, CDR2 FNYEAQ. CDR3 length: 15 residues. The V and J ends lost 5 bases and 4 bases, in that order; junction bases with no gene match: 7. The CDR3 sequence is CASSARTGPNQPQHF. Here the CDR3 DNA reads TGTGCCAGCAGCGCCAGGACAGGGCCAAATCAGCCCCAGCATTTT.

In its sample, this clone is medium-sized. The rearrangement joins TRBV7-9 to TRBJ2-1; the D is unclear. V lost 4 bases and J 7 bases, leaving 14 bases between the germline ends. The CDR3 length is 14 residues. Per germline, CDR1 SEHNR and CDR2 FQNEAQ (reference sequence). The CDR3 loop is CASSSAKTGNEQFF. CDR3 in DNA: TGTGCCAGCAGCTCCGCCAAAACTGGAAATGAGCAGTTCTTC.

The chain joins TRBV28 to TRBJ2-7, with 11 bases that match TRBD2. The germline V gene has CDR1 MDHEN and CDR2 SYDVKM. The CDR3 consists of 16 residues. V lost 5 bases and J lost 2; bases outside the gene matches: 8. Written as DNA, the CDR3 is TGTGCCAGCAGTCCCATAGCGGGGGGGACCCCCTACGAGCAGTACTTC. Protein product: CASSPIAGGTPYEQYF.

The gene calls are TRBV4-3 and TRBJ1-1; no clear D gene. Deletions cut 5 bases from V and 7 bases from J, with 14 bases between. The CDR3 is made up of 13 amino acids. Germline V gene lookup returns CDR1 LGHNA and CDR2 YSLEER. The CDR3 loop reads CASSWTDRREAFF. The DNA of the CDR3 is TGCGCCAGCAGCTGGACTGATAGGCGTGAAGCTTTCTTT.

The chain couples TRBV7-3 to TRBJ2-2; D is uncertain. Deletions cut 2 bases from V and 3 bases from J, with 4 bases between. The germline CDR1 and CDR2 sequences are SGHTA and FQGTGA. The CDR3 has 13 residues. For the CDR3, the DNA is TGTGCCAGCAGCTTATGGGACACCGGGGAGCTGTTTTTT. This codes for CASSLWDTGELFF.

The rearrangement links TRBV27 to TRBJ1-1; D gene ambiguous. CDR3 size: 14 residues. Trimming took off 6 bases at V and 1 base at J, with 12 bases between the two ends. Germline V lookup: CDR1 MNHEY, CDR2 SMNVEV (reference sequence). CDR3 nucleotides: TGTGCCAGCAGACCCGTCTCTGGGAACACTGAAGCTTTCTTT. This encodes CASRPVSGNTEAFF.

The V and J genes are TRBV30 and TRBJ1-1; a possible D gene is TRBD1 (5 bases). The CDR3 consists of 13 residues. Between the trimmed V and J ends, which lost 2 bases and 6 bases, there was a span of 13 bases. Per the germline V gene, CDR1 is GTSNPN and CDR2 is SVGIG (reference sequence). CDR3: CAWSLAGRPEAFF. The CDR3, as DNA: TGTGCCTGGAGTCTGGCAGGGCGGCCTGAAGCTTTCTTT.

The chain links TRBV28 to TRBJ1-1; the match to TRBD1 covers 8 bases. This CDR3 has 16 residues. Germline values: CDR1 MDHEN, CDR2 SYDVKM. V shed 6 bases and J 1 base; nucleotides not matched to a gene: 10. The CDR3 DNA sequence: TGTGCCAGCAGCTCTGATCAGGGGGCGCGGAACACTGAAGCTTTCTTT. It specifies CASSSDQGARNTEAFF.

This clone was detected only once. The chain links TRBV6-4 to TRBJ2-1, with 8 bases matching TRBD1. V was pared by 4 bases and J by 6 bases, with 5 bases of the junction left unmatched. The CDR3 loop spans 14 amino acids. Germline assignment: CDR1 MRHNA and CDR2 SNTAGT. CDR3 coding DNA: TGTGCCAGCAGTGCTACAGGGGGTGGCAATGAGCAGTTCTTC. This sequence encodes CASSATGGGNEQFF.

CDR3 region: CASSQVLEATDTQYF. CDR3 DNA: TGCGCCAGCAGCCAAGTATTAGAGGCGACAGATACGCAGTATTTT. The J gene is TRBJ2-3, the V gene TRBV4-3; the D is unclear. The CDR3 loop spans 15 amino acids. Trimming shortened V by 1 base and J by 3 bases, and 11 bases separated the two germline ends. CDR1 is LGHNA and CDR2 is YSLEER in the germline V gene.

This clone was counted a single time. This sequence joins TRBV4-3 and TRBJ2-7, with D possibly matching TRBD2 (5 bases). The CDR3 spans 13 residues. The germline V and J ends were trimmed by 0 bases and 6 bases, with 9 bases remaining between them. The germline gives CDR1 LGHNA, CDR2 YSLEER. CDR3 residues: CASSQDPRGEQYF. CDR3 nucleotide sequence: TGCGCCAGCAGCCAAGACCCACGGGGCGAGCAGTACTTC.

The rearrangement uses TRBV7-9 and TRBJ1-1; 7 bases are a match to TRBD1. The V gene end was trimmed by 5 bases and the J gene end by 1 base; junction bases not matched to a gene: 4. Germline V gene data show CDR1 as SEHNR and CDR2 as FQNEAQ (reference sequence). This CDR3 is 14 amino acids long. The DNA for the CDR3 is TGTGCCAGCAGCCGGGACAGCTCGAACACTGAAGCTTTCTTT. Amino acids: CASSRDSSNTEAFF.

This clone has a single count. The gene calls are TRBV19 and TRBJ2-1; 8 bases are a match to TRBD2. The J segment lost 6 bases and the V segment lost 4 bases, leaving 11 bases of the junction unmatched. CDR1 and CDR2 from the germline V gene are LNHDA and SQIVND (reference sequence). The length of the CDR3 is 16 residues. CDR3 bases: TGTGCCAGTAGTAGGTTCGGGGCGGGGGGACTCAATGAGCAGTTCTTC. Amino acid sequence: CASSRFGAGGLNEQFF. Based on the CDR3 plus reference TRBV19 and TRBJ2-1, the full variable domain is DGGITQSPKYLFRKEGQNVTLSCEQNLNHDAMYWYRQDPGQGLRLIYYSQIVNDFQKGDIAEGYSVSREKKESFPLTVTSAQKNPTAFYLCASSRFGAGGLNEQFFGPGTRLTVL.

The V gene is TRBV2, the J gene TRBJ1-4, with D tentatively TRBD1 (6 bases). The CDR3 length is 13 residues. Trimming took off 7 bases at V and 3 bases at J, with 9 bases between the two ends. From germline, CDR1 is SNHLY and CDR2 FYNNEI. In DNA, the CDR3 is TGTGCCAGCAACAGGGATTCTAATGAAAAACTGTTTTTT. This gives the protein CASNRDSNEKLFF.

This sequence joins TRBV7-8 and TRBJ1-5; 7 bases line up with TRBD1. CDR3 length: 14 residues. Per the germline V gene, CDR1 is SGHVS and CDR2 is FQNEAQ. J was trimmed by 4 bases and V by 7 bases; bases with no gene match: 7. CDR3 loop: CASTNRGWNQPQHF. The DNA of the CDR3 is TGTGCCAGCACCAACAGGGGTTGGAATCAGCCCCAGCATTTT.

A remark on this clone: Other DNA variants within this sample encode the same CDR3. The chain combines TRBV18 with TRBJ1-5; no clear D. The V end lost 3 bases, the J end lost 4 bases, and 7 bases lay between the germline ends. This CDR3 region has 13 residues. From germline, CDR1 is KGHSH and CDR2 LQKENI. The CDR3 DNA follows: TGTGCCAGCTCACCTTATTCTAATCAGCCCCAGCATTTT. It codes for CASSPYSNQPQHF.

This clone was recorded only once. This chain links TRBV5-4 with TRBJ1-1, with no clear D. The V gene lost 4 bases and the J gene lost 1 base, with 8 bases spanning the gap. CDR3 length: 13 residues. Germline V gene data show CDR1 as SGHNT and CDR2 as YYREEE (reference sequence). The CDR3 region has the DNA TGTGCCAGCAGCATTACCGGGAACACTGAAGCTTTCTTT. It is translated as CASSITGNTEAFF.

The gene calls are TRBV7-9 and TRBJ1-2, with TRBD1 as a possible D gene (5 bases). The CDR3 consists of 17 residues. Per germline, CDR1 SEHNR and CDR2 FQNEAQ (reference sequence). V was pared by 0 bases and J by 0 bases, with 14 bases between. The CDR3, as DNA: TGTGCCAGCAGCTTAGCAAAGGGGAGCGGAGCTAACTATGGCTACACCTTC. Translation gives CASSLAKGSGANYGYTF.

The rearrangement uses TRBV5-6 and TRBJ2-3; D not certain. Trimming removed 2 bases from V and 6 bases from J, with 16 bases in between. The CDR3 contains 15 residues. The germline V gene has CDR1 SGHDT and CDR2 YYEEEE. CDR3 sequence (DNA): TGTGCCAGCAGCTTTAAATTTTCGGTGTTCGATACGCAGTATTTT. This gives the protein CASSFKFSVFDTQYF.

The V and J genes are TRBV2 and TRBJ2-1, with 10 nucleotides matching TRBD2. The junction had 8 bases not matched to a gene; V was cut back by 6 bases and J by 0 bases. This CDR3 has 17 amino acids. Germline loops: CDR1 SNHLY, CDR2 FYNNEI. The CDR3 protein is CASSPLAGASSYNEQFF. The CDR3 DNA reads as TGTGCCAGCAGCCCCCTAGCGGGGGCTAGCTCCTACAATGAGCAGTTCTTC.